Below, one T cell receptor (beta chain) is given with its context. This clonotype was seen a handful of times. Its specific antigen is unknown. Within one base of it there is no much larger clone, and no base qualities were kept. The time point label on this specimen signifies: persistent/refractory GD, antithyroid drugs over 5 years with positive TRAb. For both TCR sequencing and RNA sequencing, RNA was extracted from PBMCs in TRIzol. The diagnosis of Graves' disease followed American Thyroid Association guidelines. The patients came from an endocrinology department in Xi'an, China. Each patient gave roughly 10 milliliters of peripheral blood, collected in an EDTA anticoagulant tube. Ficoll Paque Plus density gradient separation was used to isolate PBMCs, and no further T cell sorting was performed. An Agilent 2100 Bioanalyzer and agarose gel were used to check RNA quality, and a NanoDrop 2000 was used to measure RNA concentration.

This specimen comes from a study of regulatory T cells in long-lasting Graves disease (dated by TCRdb to 2020 to 2023). Notes on the research overall: Persistent Graves' disease was defined as persistently positive TSH receptor autoantibodies together with antithyroid drug treatment for over 5 years. Antithyroid drugs had been taken for approximately 10 years on average by persistent Graves' disease patients in the clinical cohort. TCR sequencing covered some 13 persistent and roughly 20 newly diagnosed Graves' disease patients, around 33 samples in total. The study took place in China and was registered as a clinical trial. Persistent Graves' disease patients were compared with newly diagnosed Graves' disease patients by peripheral blood TCR sequencing and RNA sequencing.

Preparation of the library involved multiplex PCR. Instrument on record: Illumina HiSeq 4000. CDR3 regions were amplified by Arm-PCR with iRepertoire HTBI primers to construct TCR beta libraries. Gel purification was performed on PCR products prior to sequencing. On the authors' methods: A total of fewer than 70 TRBV and some 15 TRBJ segments were identified across samples and were used for gene usage analysis of CDR3 amino acid clonotypes. Filtered high-quality paired reads were merged into contigs using COPE and FqMerger. BLAST was used to align contigs to IMGT TRBV, TRBD and TRBJ reference genes, and CDR3 was defined according to IMGT. Highly expanded clones were defined as clonotypes with a frequency above 0.1%. Shannon entropy was used to measure repertoire diversity, and the Gini coefficient was used to measure V-J evenness. A clonotype found in more than one individual was treated as public. TCRdb cleaned the public reads at Q25 with fastp, built clones with MiXCR and kept in-frame beta chains. Rows are combined by CDR3 protein, so each entry shows the most common genes and DNA. These V and J calls derive from TCRdb rather than the authors' analysis. This sample is represented by about 660,000 distinct CDR3 sequences; around 30% of them were singletons. The biggest ten clones account for 40% to 50% of the sample.

The CDR3, cysteine through phenylalanine, is 13 amino acids long. Solely the CDR3 DNA is kept, with 39 bases framed from the first base. V gives up 3 bases and J gives up 5 bases, and the segment between their germline ends measures 10 bases. Taken from the germline V gene (reference sequence), the CDR1 and CDR2 loops are GTSNPN and SVGIG. Results the study describes overall, beyond this receptor: Sequencing and analysis were limited to the TCR beta chain. Patients with persistent disease shared more public clonotypes (about 3,000) than newly diagnosed patients did (about 970). Persistent disease showed preferential use of TRBV28, TRBJ1-2 and TRBJ2-5, whereas newly diagnosed disease favored TRBV20-1 and TRBJ2-1. Persistent Graves' disease patients showed lower TCR Shannon entropy and fewer highly expanded clones than newly diagnosed patients, suggesting clonal expansion. As a limitation, the authors acknowledged that the small sample size may reduce accuracy. Only peripheral blood was studied, because thyroid tissue, the primary lesion, was inaccessible.

The specimen comprised peripheral blood mononuclear cells (PBMCs), sampled when the disease was refractory, from a patient treated with antithyroid drugs. The sequence was obtained from a female donor with Graves disease. The chain is assembled from TRBV30 and TRBJ1-4; the D gene cannot be resolved reliably. Here is the DNA: TGTGCCTGGAGGCCAGGCTGGAATGAAAAACTGTTTTTT. Its protein product is CAWRPGWNEKLFF.